The 27 T cell receptor beta chains below were found in one sample sequenced in a study of blood T cell repertoires in COVID-19 (dated by TCRdb to about 2020). The library was generated by the immunoSEQ multiplex PCR assay. In TCRdb, the immuneACCESS table is reduced to in-frame sequences with V and J assigned. These tables do not hold every clone; where another copy was compared, an unresolved V gene accounts for under half, and the others remain unexplained. The sample records around 300,000 clones, about 90% of which are singletons. Clones ranked in the top ten supply around 5% of the sample. Sample: PBMCs or T cells enriched from blood (not recorded which). The receptors were sampled from a young man who had recovered from COVID-19.

This clone was seen only a few times. The chain couples TRBV5-1 to TRBJ2-1; the match to TRBD2 covers 10 bases. The junction had 4 bases not matched to a gene; V was cut back by 4 bases and J by 3 bases. CDR1 and CDR2 from the germline V gene are SGHRS and YFSETQ. The CDR3 length is 15 residues. In DNA form, the CDR3 reads TGCGCCAGCAGCCCCAGCGGGGGGGGCTACAATGAGCAGTTCTTC. Encoded protein: CASSPSGGGYNEQFF.

The J gene is TRBJ2-3, the V gene TRBV7-6; 13 bases align to TRBD2. The CDR3 covers 17 residues. V lost 7 bases, J lost 5 bases, and 12 bases stayed unmatched. Germline CDR1 is SGHVS and CDR2 is FNYEAQ. CDR3 nucleotide sequence: TGTGCCAGCACTGGGGTACTAGCGGGGGGGCAAGGAGATACGCAGTATTTT. This sequence encodes CASTGVLAGGQGDTQYF.

The J gene is TRBJ1-4, the V gene TRBV14; TRBD1 aligns across 8 bases. The CDR3 totals 16 residues. The V gene end was trimmed by 1 base and the J gene end by 5 bases; junction bases not matched to a gene: 6. Germline values: CDR1 SGHDN, CDR2 FVKESK. The CDR3 DNA is TGTGCCAGCAGCCAAGTAGAGGACAGGGTCAATGAAAAACTGTTTTTT. Protein: CASSQVEDRVNEKLFF.

V is TRBV7-6 and J is TRBJ2-7, with 8 bases aligning to TRBD2. The CDR3 totals 14 residues. The germline gives CDR1 SGHVS, CDR2 FNYEAQ. V lost 5 bases to trimming and J lost 0 bases; unmatched junction nucleotides: 3. The CDR3 DNA sequence: TGTGCCAGCAGCCCCGGGACTAGCTCCTACGAGCAGTACTTC. It codes for CASSPGTSSYEQYF.

This clone was counted a few times. The chain couples TRBV10-2 to TRBJ1-3, with no clear D. V was trimmed by 7 bases and J by 0 bases, leaving 10 bases between them. Germline CDR1 WSHSY, CDR2 SAAADI. The CDR3 is made up of 14 amino acids. The chain's CDR3 is CASKSGNSGNTIYF. DNA for the CDR3: TGCGCCAGCAAGAGCGGAAACTCTGGAAACACCATATATTTT.

This chain uses TRBV5-8 with TRBJ1-4, with D tentatively TRBD1 (5 bases). Germline CDR1 and CDR2: SGHTS and YDEGEE. The CDR3 is made up of 15 amino acids. V dropped 0 bases and J dropped 8 bases, with 14 bases sitting between them. The chain's CDR3 is CASSLVGQEGEKLFF. CDR3 DNA: TGTGCCAGCAGCTTGGTTGGTCAGGAGGGGGAAAAACTGTTTTTT.

The rearrangement links TRBV12-5 to TRBJ2-1, with 8 bases that match TRBD2. With V trimmed by 3 bases and J by 7 bases, 8 bases remained unmatched. Germline V gives CDR1 LGHNT, CDR2 FRNRAP. The CDR3 length is 15 residues. CDR3 DNA sequence: TGTGCTAGTGGTTTCGGGGGGGGCCAAGGGAATGAGCAGTTCTTC. Translation: CASGFGGGQGNEQFF.

The chain is built from TRBV5-4 and TRBJ1-2; no definite D call. The V gene's germline CDR1 is SGHNT and CDR2 YYREEE (reference sequence). CDR3 length equals 15 residues. The V and J ends lost 4 bases and 5 bases respectively, with 18 bases between them. CDR3 region: CASSLGLGGGYGYTF. In nucleotides, the CDR3 is TGTGCCAGCAGCCTCGGACTAGGAGGAGGGTATGGCTACACCTTC.

The V call is TRBV21-1, the J call TRBJ1-2; the tabulated D call, TRBD1, remains unverified against the DNA. TRBV21-1 is noted as a pseudogene. The length of the CDR3 is 17 residues. The CDR3 loop is CASSKIRREGENYGYTF. The CDR3 DNA is TGTGCCAGCAGCAAAATTAGACGAGAAGGGGAAAACTATGGCTACACCTTC.

The chain has TRBV27 and TRBJ1-6; D is possibly TRBD1 (6 bases). CDR3 size: 15 residues. Germline CDR1 reads MNHEY; CDR2 reads SMNVEV (reference sequence). Trimming cost V 6 bases and J 8 bases, with 17 bases left between them. The CDR3 DNA reads as TGTGCCAGCAGCACCTCACAGGGAGCTTATTCACCCCTCCACTTT. This sequence encodes CASSTSQGAYSPLHF.

This CDR3 reads CAIRTGPMETQYF. In DNA form, the CDR3 reads TGTGCCATCCGGACAGGGCCTATGGAGACCCAGTACTTC. This rearrangement joins TRBV2 to TRBJ2-5; 8 bases match TRBD1. Trimming at V came to 10 bases and at J to 5 bases, leaving 9 bases not matched to a gene. Germline V CDR1 and CDR2: SNHLY, FYNNEI. This CDR3 contains 13 residues. Looking up the rest from reference TRBV2 and TRBJ2-5 gives the full variable domain: EPEVTQTPSHQVTQMGQEVILRCVPISNHLYFYWYRQILGQKVEFLVSFYNNEISEKSEIFDDQFSVERPDGSNFTLKIRSTKLEDSAMYFCAIRTGPMETQYFGPGTRLLVL.

The chain couples TRBV20-1 to TRBJ2-1; a possible D gene is TRBD2 (5 bases). CDR1 and CDR2 (germline): DFQATT, SNEGSKA (reference sequence). This CDR3 is 13 amino acids long. With 3 bases removed from V and 5 bases from J, the gap between germline ends came to 11 bases. The CDR3 bases are TGCAGTGCTAGTTCGCTCGGGGACAATGAGCAGTTCTTC. Translation: CSASSLGDNEQFF.

This chain connects TRBV28 to TRBJ1-4; D might be TRBD1 (6 bases). The V and J ends lost 5 bases and 0 bases respectively, with 16 bases between them. The CDR3 has 17 residues. Germline V gene sequence: CDR1 MDHEN, CDR2 SYDVKM. CDR3 residues: CASSPGTQLPTNEKLFF. The CDR3 DNA reads as TGTGCCAGCAGTCCCGGGACACAGCTTCCAACTAATGAAAAACTGTTTTTT.

The V and J genes are TRBV29-1 and TRBJ1-5; TRBD1 is a possible D gene (5 bases). The CDR3 sequence is 13 residues long. The germline CDR1 and CDR2 sequences are SQVTM and ANQGSEA. V was trimmed by 6 bases and J by 3 bases, leaving 12 bases between them. Here the CDR3 DNA reads TGCAGCGTCCGGTGGGGCAACAATCAGCCCCAGCATTTT. Its protein product is CSVRWGNNQPQHF. The variable domain in full, with the rest retrieved from reference TRBV29-1 and TRBJ1-5, is SAVISQKPSRDICQRGTSLTIQCQVDSQVTMMFWYRQQPGQSLTLIATANQGSEATYESGFVIDKFPISRPNLTFSTLTVSNMSPEDSSIYLCSVRWGNNQPQHFGDGTRLSIL.

This chain joins TRBV7-9 and TRBJ2-4; D is ambiguous. V was shortened by 1 base and J by 5 bases, with 6 bases between the two germline ends. CDR1 is SEHNR, CDR2 FQNEAQ, per germline (reference sequence). The CDR3 is 13 residues long. CDR3 bases: TGTGCCAGCAGCTTAGACAGACAAAACATTCAGTACTTC. Translated: CASSLDRQNIQYF.

The chain links TRBV28 to TRBJ2-2, with D unresolved. The ends were cut back, 3 bases at V and 3 bases at J, with 14 bases in the middle. This CDR3 has 16 residues. Germline V gives CDR1 MDHEN, CDR2 SYDVKM. The DNA of the CDR3 is TGTGCCAGCAGTTTTGTAAGTGCGTTGTACACCGGGGAGCTGTTTTTT. It is translated as CASSFVSALYTGELFF.

In this sample, this clone turned up once. CDR3 bases: TGTGCCAGCAGTTATGGCCATTCTGAAGCTTTCTTT. Protein product: CASSYGHSEAFF. The gene calls are TRBV6-5 and TRBJ1-1; D remains unclear. The germline CDR1 and CDR2 sequences are MNHEY and SVGAGI. This CDR3 region has 12 residues. With 3 bases removed from V and 6 bases from J, the gap between germline ends came to 8 bases.

This clone has a handful of counts. This chain links TRBV7-9 with TRBJ1-1; perhaps TRBD1 as D (6 bases). CDR3 length equals 14 residues. Germline assignment: CDR1 SEHNR and CDR2 FQNEAQ (reference sequence). Trimming took off 5 bases at V and 4 bases at J, with 14 bases between the two ends. CDR3 sequence reads: CASSKRGGGTEAFF. The CDR3 DNA reads as TGTGCCAGCAGCAAGAGGGGAGGGGGCACTGAAGCTTTCTTT.

The chain couples TRBV10-2 to TRBJ1-1; D unresolved. The CDR3 sequence is 14 residues long. The V gene's germline CDR1 is WSHSY and CDR2 SAAADI. The CDR3 sequence is CGNALGVKDTEAFF. DNA for the CDR3: TGCGGGAATGCCCTCGGGGTGAAGGACACTGAAGCTTTCTTT.

In nucleotides, the CDR3 is TGCGCCAGCAGTCCCGGGACAGGGTCGAAGGATCAGCCCCAGCATTTT. Its translation: CASSPGTGSKDQPQHF. The rearrangement joins TRBV10-2 to TRBJ1-5, with 9 bases identical to TRBD1. Germline-derived CDR1 and CDR2 are WSHSY and SAAADI. Trimming at V came to 5 bases and at J to 5 bases, leaving 10 bases not matched to a gene. This CDR3 is 16 amino acids long.

V and J are TRBV7-9 and TRBJ2-1, with TRBD2 matching 9 bases. This CDR3 comprises 12 residues. In germline, CDR1 is SEHNR, CDR2 FQNEAQ (reference sequence). Germline trimming cut 7 bases from V and 9 bases from J; bases unmatched to any gene: 4. CDR3 loop: CASKREDFEQFF. In nucleotides, the CDR3 is TGTGCCAGCAAGCGGGAGGACTTTGAGCAGTTCTTC.

The V call is TRBV6-1, the J call TRBJ1-5; perhaps TRBD1 as D (6 bases). Trimming cost V 1 base and J 8 bases, with 15 bases left between them. CDR3 size: 15 residues. CDR1 is MNHNS, CDR2 SASEGT, per germline. The DNA for the CDR3 is TGTGCCAGCAGTGAAGGGGGGTCAGAGGGGGAGCCCCAGCATTTT. Translating it yields CASSEGGSEGEPQHF.

The chain combines TRBV6-1 with TRBJ1-4, with a tentative D call TRBD1 (5 bases). The CDR3 is 15 residues long. V gave up 2 bases and J gave up 7 bases, with 14 bases separating them. Germline V gene data show CDR1 as MNHNS and CDR2 as SASEGT. The CDR3 here is CASSEYGGKTEKLFF. The CDR3 nucleotides are TGTGCCAGCAGTGAATACGGGGGAAAAACTGAAAAACTGTTTTTT.

This clone was recorded only once. The same CDR3 is also encoded by other DNA sequences in this sample. The chain joins TRBV5-1 to TRBJ2-5; D call uncertain. The CDR3 contains 13 residues. The V end was cut by 2 bases, the J end by 5 bases, with 10 bases between. Germline V gives CDR1 SGHRS, CDR2 YFSETQ. CDR3 sequence (DNA): TGCGCCAGCAGCTTAGGTACCGGGGAGACCCAGTACTTC. It encodes CASSLGTGETQYF.

This clone was seen just once. V is TRBV7-2 and J is TRBJ2-7, with 7 bases lining up with TRBD1. Looked up from germline, CDR1 is SGHTA and CDR2 is FQGNSA. The CDR3 covers 14 residues. V lost 4 bases to trimming and J lost 0 bases; unmatched junction nucleotides: 3. The CDR3 bases are TGTGCCAGCAGCTCGGGACAGACCTCCTACGAGCAGTACTTC. It yields the protein CASSSGQTSYEQYF.

This clone was recorded only once. V is TRBV5-4 and J is TRBJ2-3; weak D call: TRBD1 (6 bases). Germline V gives CDR1 SGHNT, CDR2 YYREEE (reference sequence). V lost 0 bases to trimming and J lost 4 bases, with 15 bases between them. This CDR3 has 16 residues. CDR3 bases: TGTGCCAGCAGCTTGGCTGGACAGTTCTTCGCAGATACGCAGTATTTT. Protein sequence: CASSLAGQFFADTQYF.

The genes are TRBV6-4 and TRBJ1-6, with D possibly TRBD1 on 6 matching bases. Germline V CDR1 and CDR2: MRHNA, SNTAGT. V lost 0 bases, J lost 13 bases, and 13 bases lay in between. The length of the CDR3 is 14 residues. The CDR3 spells CASSDSRGLFPLHF. CDR3 DNA: TGTGCCAGCAGTGACTCGCGGGGGCTTTTCCCCCTCCACTTT.